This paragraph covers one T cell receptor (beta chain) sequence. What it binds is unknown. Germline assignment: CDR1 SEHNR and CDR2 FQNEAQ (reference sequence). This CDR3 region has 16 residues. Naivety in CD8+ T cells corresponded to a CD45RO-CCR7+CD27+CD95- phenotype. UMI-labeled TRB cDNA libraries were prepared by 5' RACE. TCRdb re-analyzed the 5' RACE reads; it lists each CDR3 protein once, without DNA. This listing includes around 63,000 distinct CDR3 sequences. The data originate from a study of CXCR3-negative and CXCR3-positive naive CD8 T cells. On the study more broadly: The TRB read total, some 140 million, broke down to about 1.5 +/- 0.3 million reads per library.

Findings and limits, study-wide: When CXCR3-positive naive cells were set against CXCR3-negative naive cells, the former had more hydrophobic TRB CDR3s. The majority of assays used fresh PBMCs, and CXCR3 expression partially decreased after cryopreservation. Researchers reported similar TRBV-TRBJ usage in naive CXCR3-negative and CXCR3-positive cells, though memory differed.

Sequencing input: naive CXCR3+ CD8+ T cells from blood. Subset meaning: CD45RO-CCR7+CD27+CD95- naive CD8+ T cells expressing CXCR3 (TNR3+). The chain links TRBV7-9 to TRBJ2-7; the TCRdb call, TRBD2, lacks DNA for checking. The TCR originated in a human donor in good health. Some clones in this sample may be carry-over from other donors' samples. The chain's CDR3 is CASSLEGGEESYEQYF.